This T cell receptor (beta chain) was recovered during a study of shared clonotypes between healthy human individuals. Study summary: The people who gave samples were a couple of women and three men aged 18 to 49.

CDR1 and CDR2 from the germline V gene are SEHNR and FQNEAQ (reference sequence). The trim removed 5 bases at V and 4 bases at J, leaving 5 bases unmatched. This CDR3 has 13 residues. Naive CD8 cells comprised CD45RO-negative, CCR7-positively selected cells, excluding terminally differentiated effector memory CD45RA+ cells. Deep-level settings were used for running the assay. The genomic DNA of each subset was split evenly across several immunoSEQ plates. Assay: immunoSEQ multiplex PCR; the TCRdb copy retains only in-frame clones and omits some. The sample records about 2,100,000 clones, under 95% being singletons.

This receptor was taken from a young man in good health. Some clones in this sample may be carry-over from other donors' samples. The sequencing input was naive CD8+ T cells from PBMCs. This chain links TRBV7-9 with TRBJ2-7; TRBD1 matches 7 bases. CDR3 DNA: TGTGCCAGCAGCGCGAGGGGGCAGTACGAGCAGTACTTC. Translated: CASSARGQYEQYF.